This T cell receptor beta chain was recorded in a study of blood T cell repertoires in COVID-19. Before they entered the study, exposed participants had met a COVID-19 case within 2 weeks. Here immunoSEQ multiplex PCR was the method, and the copy in TCRdb shows in-frame clones only, minus some. Here the sample spans more than 300,000 clones, more than 90% being singletons. The CDR3 has 15 amino acids. Sequencing used PBMCs or T cells enriched from blood (not recorded which). The TCR originated in a woman aged 25 to 39 who had been exposed to COVID-19. This sequence joins TRBV21-1 and TRBJ1-4. TRBV21-1 is labeled a pseudogene. CDR3 DNA: TGTGCCAGCAGCAAAGAAGAGCCCATACGGGAGAAACTGTTTTTT. This gives the protein CASSKEEPIREKLFF.